The 19 T cell receptor beta chains below come from one sample, sequenced in a study of blood T cell repertoires in COVID-19. Produced via immunoSEQ multiplex PCR; TCRdb's table is partial and in-frame only. The sample has about 160,000 clones; roughly 84% are singletons. The source material was PBMCs or T cells enriched from blood (not recorded which). Source of these receptors: a man in his 60s who had recovered from COVID-19.

The chain employs TRBV9 and TRBJ1-1; D perhaps matches TRBD1 (6 bases). Germline assignment: CDR1 SGDLS and CDR2 YYNGEE. This CDR3 has 14 amino acids. V lost 2 bases and J lost 5, with 13 bases in between. CDR3 DNA: TGTGCCAGCAGCGTTCTGGGGGCTGGAACTGAAGCTTTCTTT. Amino acids: CASSVLGAGTEAFF.

There are many counts of this clone. The CDR3 protein is CASSLSGHLTDTQYF. The CDR3 DNA follows: TGTGCCAGCAGTTTATCGGGACACCTCACAGATACGCAGTATTTT. This chain joins TRBV6-5 and TRBJ2-3; a possible D gene is TRBD1 (6 bases). The length of the CDR3 is 15 residues. The V gene lost 4 bases and the J gene lost 2 bases, with 13 bases spanning the gap. Per germline, CDR1 MNHEY and CDR2 SVGAGI.

The V gene is TRBV19, the J gene TRBJ1-2, with a weak D call TRBD1 (5 bases). Germline lookup yields CDR1 LNHDA and CDR2 SQIVND (reference sequence). The CDR3 contains 13 residues. V lost 10 bases and J 4 bases, leaving 16 bases between the germline ends. DNA for the CDR3: TGTGCCACAACTCCTCTAGACAGCTATGGCTACACCTTC. Its translation is CATTPLDSYGYTF.

This chain links TRBV19 with TRBJ1-5, with TRBD1 identical over 7 bases. Germline CDR1 reads LNHDA; CDR2 reads SQIVND (reference sequence). V was clipped by 5 bases and J by 2 bases; unmatched bases: 3. This CDR3 has 14 amino acids. CDR3 sequence (DNA): TGTGCCAGTAGTGGACAGGCGGGCAATCAGCCCCAGCATTTT. Translation: CASSGQAGNQPQHF. The entire variable domain, with the rest obtained from reference TRBV19 and TRBJ1-5, is as follows: DGGITQSPKYLFRKEGQNVTLSCEQNLNHDAMYWYRQDPGQGLRLIYYSQIVNDFQKGDIAEGYSVSREKKESFPLTVTSAQKNPTAFYLCASSGQAGNQPQHFGDGTRLSIL.

The V and J genes are TRBV9 and TRBJ2-1; the D gene is possibly TRBD2 (6 bases). V dropped 0 bases and J dropped 7 bases, with 14 bases sitting between them. From germline, CDR1 is SGDLS and CDR2 YYNGEE. The length of the CDR3 is 15 residues. The DNA for the CDR3 is TGTGCCAGCAGCGTAGCGGGGGAGGCCCTTAATGAGCAGTTCTTC. It codes for CASSVAGEALNEQFF.

V usage is TRBV7-9 and J usage is TRBJ2-7, with a weak D call TRBD1 (5 bases). V was shortened by 5 bases and J by 5 bases, with 19 bases between the two germline ends. The CDR3 spans 15 residues. Germline loops: CDR1 SEHNR, CDR2 FQNEAQ (reference sequence). CDR3 DNA: TGTGCCAGCAGCCAAGCAGGGTCGGTAGTCAACGAGCAGTACTTC. Translated: CASSQAGSVVNEQYF.

The J gene is TRBJ2-7, the V gene TRBV7-8, with a tentative D call TRBD2 (6 bases). Germline CDR1 reads SGHVS; CDR2 reads FQNEAQ. This CDR3 has 15 residues. Between the trimmed V and J ends, which lost 2 bases and 1 base, there was a span of 12 bases. The CDR3 region has the DNA TGTGCCAGCAGCTTATGGGAGACTAGTTCCTACGAGCAGTACTTC. Translating it yields CASSLWETSSYEQYF.

The CDR3 DNA sequence: TGTGCCAGCACCAAGACGGGGGGGAAGAACACCGGGGAGCTGTTTTTT. It codes for CASTKTGGKNTGELFF. The chain joins TRBV2 to TRBJ2-2; 8 bases are shared with TRBD2. The length of the CDR3 is 16 residues. After removal of 7 bases from V and 1 base from J, the junction contained 8 bases not matched to a gene. The germline V gene encodes CDR1 SNHLY and CDR2 FYNNEI.

Here the CDR3 reads CASSLDRRYTGELFF. The CDR3 nucleotides read TGCGCCAGCAGCCTCGATCGGAGGTACACCGGGGAGCTGTTTTTT. The genes are TRBV5-1 and TRBJ2-2; tentative D call: TRBD2 (5 bases). The germline gives CDR1 SGHRS, CDR2 YFSETQ. The germline V and J ends were trimmed by 4 bases and 3 bases, with 13 bases remaining between them. The CDR3 runs to 15 residues.

V and J are TRBV7-9 and TRBJ2-3; TRBD1 matches 10 bases. Per the germline V gene, CDR1 is SEHNR and CDR2 is FQNEAQ (reference sequence). This CDR3 contains 19 residues. Trimming cost V 4 bases and J 2 bases; bases outside gene matches: 15. CDR3 nucleotides: TGTGCCAGCAGCTCATCCTCGGGGGACAGGGGTCGGGCCACAGATACGCAGTATTTT. This translates into CASSSSSGDRGRATDTQYF.

The chain employs TRBV7-3 and TRBJ2-2; 8 bases map to TRBD1. There are 14 residues in the CDR3. Germline values: CDR1 SGHTA, CDR2 FQGTGA. V shed 6 bases, J shed 7 bases, and the junction held 7 bases outside the gene matches. The CDR3 DNA sequence: TGTGCCAGCAGGCTGACAGGGGTTAACGGGGAGCTGTTTTTT. It translates to CASRLTGVNGELFF.

CDR3 residues: CASSPGTSGRSKQYF. The CDR3 nucleotides read TGTGCCAGTAGTCCTGGGACTAGCGGGAGGAGCAAGCAGTACTTC. The V and J genes are TRBV19 and TRBJ2-7; 15 positions agree with TRBD2. V shed 5 bases, J shed 8 bases, and the junction held 7 bases outside the gene matches. This CDR3 contains 15 residues. Germline-derived CDR1 and CDR2 are LNHDA and SQIVND (reference sequence).

The V and J genes are TRBV9 and TRBJ2-7, with TRBD1 matching over 10 bases. This CDR3 has 14 amino acids. In germline, CDR1 is SGDLS, CDR2 YYNGEE. J was trimmed by 2 bases and V by 2 bases; bases with no gene match: 1. CDR3 sequence (DNA): TGTGCCAGCAGCGTGGGGACAGGGGCCTACGAGCAGTACTTC. Its protein is CASSVGTGAYEQYF.

This sequence joins TRBV7-2 and TRBJ2-5, with no clear D. This CDR3 spans 14 amino acids. The V gene's germline CDR1 is SGHTA and CDR2 FQGNSA. V lost 2 bases, J lost 1 base, and 8 bases lay in between. This chain's CDR3 is CASSLQRSQETQYF. CDR3 nucleotides: TGTGCCAGCAGCTTACAGCGTTCCCAAGAGACCCAGTACTTC.

This chain links TRBV25-1 with TRBJ1-4, with D possibly being TRBD1 (5 bases). Germline CDR1 reads MGHDK; CDR2 reads SYGVNS. The CDR3 has 14 amino acids. Trimming removed 3 bases at V and 7 bases at J, with 12 bases between. Here the CDR3 reads CASSEEGPGEKLFF. In DNA, the CDR3 is TGTGCCAGCAGTGAGGAGGGGCCGGGTGAAAAACTGTTTTTT. The full variable domain, in which reference TRBV25-1 and TRBJ1-4 provide the parts outside the CDR3, is EADIYQTPRYLVIGTGKKITLECSQTMGHDKMYWYQQDPGMELHLIHYSYGVNSTEKGDLSSESTVSRIRTEHFPLTLESARPSHTSQYLCASSEEGPGEKLFFGSGTQLSVL.

The V and J genes are TRBV30 and TRBJ1-2; 9 positions match TRBD1. From germline, CDR1 is GTSNPN and CDR2 SVGIG (reference sequence). J was trimmed by 6 bases and V by 0 bases; bases with no gene match: 8. This CDR3 region has 15 residues. CDR3 nucleotides: TGTGCCTGGAGTGTCTCGTGGACAGGGGTGAATGGCTACACCTTC. Translated, it gives CAWSVSWTGVNGYTF.

This sequence joins TRBV10-3 and TRBJ1-1; 9 nucleotides align to TRBD1. The CDR3 length is 15 residues. After removal of 6 bases from V and 2 bases from J, the junction contained 7 bases not matched to a gene. The germline V gene has CDR1 ENHRY and CDR2 SYGVKD. The CDR3 spells CAISPGQGRNTEAFF. DNA for the CDR3: TGTGCCATCAGCCCGGGACAGGGTCGAAACACTGAAGCTTTCTTT.

The V gene is TRBV6-1, the J gene TRBJ1-1, with D tentatively TRBD1 (6 bases). The CDR3 totals 15 residues. V was trimmed by 3 bases and J by 5 bases, leaving 16 bases between them. CDR1 is MNHNS, CDR2 SASEGT, per germline. CDR3 sequence: CASSDSGGVGTEAFF. CDR3 nucleotides: TGTGCCAGCAGTGATTCGGGGGGCGTGGGAACTGAAGCTTTCTTT.

This chain joins TRBV6-4 and TRBJ2-1; 12 nucleotides align to TRBD1. This CDR3 is built from 14 residues. The V and J ends lost 8 bases and 15 bases, in that order; junction bases with no gene match: 14. CDR1 and CDR2 from the germline V gene are MRHNA and SNTAGT. CDR3 residues: CASRPGQGAPGLFF. Written as DNA, the CDR3 is TGTGCCAGCCGGCCGGGACAGGGGGCCCCCGGGTTGTTCTTC.